A selection of T cell receptor beta chains follows, all from one sample in a study of patients and donors after allogeneic stem cell transplantation. TCRdb reprocessed the RT-PCR reads with MiXCR, giving one entry per CDR3 protein. The top ten hold roughly 6% of the sample, which has roughly 940,000 distinct CDR3 sequences, roughly 18% seen once. Material for sequencing was blood, either unsorted or a sorted T cell fraction (not recorded which). These TCRs come from a human donor who was either an allogeneic HSCT recipient or a stem cell or donor lymphocyte infusion donor (not recorded which). It is not recorded whose cells these are; they may come from a transplant donor. Each CDR3 is given with its conserved first and last residue. D genes are given only for firm matches. Not all rows give a size; the values are once, few, many and, for expanded clones, a class.

D: -; size: -; V: TRBV15; J: TRBJ1-6; CDR3: CATSRGFGEAYNSPLHF; DNA: TGTGCCACCAGCAGGGGTTTCGGAGAGGCCTATAATTCACCCCTCCACTTT
D: TRBD1; size: few; V: TRBV7-6; J: TRBJ1-6; CDR3: CASARDSNSPLHF; DNA: TGTGCCAGCGCACGGGACAGCAATTCACCCCTCCACTTT
D: -; size: many; V: TRBV7-3; J: TRBJ1-1; CDR3: CASSLRGYTEAFF; DNA: TGTGCCAGCAGCTTAAGGGGGTACACTGAAGCTTTCTTT
D: -; size: -; V: TRBV11-3; J: TRBJ2-2; CDR3: CASSLDPGWGTGELFF; DNA: TGTGCCAGCAGCTTAGATCCAGGCTGGGGCACCGGGGAGCTGTTTTTT
D: -; size: -; V: TRBV10-3; J: TRBJ1-2; CDR3: CAISPDGYYGYTF; DNA: TGTGCCATCAGCCCCGACGGATACTATGGCTACACCTTC
D: -; size: few; V: TRBV12-3/TRBV12-4; J: TRBJ1-3; CDR3: CAIGRGNSGNTIYF; DNA: TGTGCCATCGGACGGGGTAACTCTGGAAACACCATATATTTT
D: TRBD2; size: -; V: TRBV29-1; J: TRBJ2-1; CDR3: CSVHGRLAGGVSYNEQFF; DNA: TGCAGCGTCCACGGTAGGTTAGCGGGAGGCGTCTCCTACAATGAGCAGTTCTTC
D: -; size: -; V: TRBV29-1; J: TRBJ2-2; CDR3: CSVLRGRNTGELFF; DNA: TGCAGCGTACTCAGGGGCCGTAACACCGGGGAGCTGTTTTTT
D: -; size: -; V: TRBV25-1; J: TRBJ1-1; CDR3: CASSKGLETEAFF; DNA: TGTGCCAGCAGTAAAGGTCTCGAAACTGAAGCTTTCTTT
D: -; size: once; V: TRBV27; J: TRBJ2-5; CDR3: CASSLRGWLNQETQYF; DNA: TGTGCCAGCAGTTTACGGGGTTGGTTAAATCAAGAGACCCAGTACTTC
D: -; size: -; V: TRBV21-1; J: TRBJ2-1; CDR3: CASSKLVGLGSRVGEQFF; DNA: -
D: TRBD1; size: few; V: TRBV2; J: TRBJ1-2; CDR3: CASINPTGNGYTF; DNA: TGTGCCAGCATTAACCCGACAGGGAATGGCTACACCTTC
D: -; size: -; V: TRBV4-1; J: TRBJ1-1; CDR3: CASSQGVQAQDTEAFF; DNA: TGCGCCAGCAGCCAAGGGGTACAGGCTCAGGACACTGAAGCTTTCTTT
D: TRBD2; size: -; V: TRBV5-1; J: TRBJ2-2; CDR3: CASSLRSGSSGELYF; DNA: TGCGCCAGCAGCTTGCGTAGCGGGAGTTCCGGGGAGCTGTATTTT
D: TRBD2; size: many; V: TRBV12-3/TRBV12-4; J: TRBJ2-1; CDR3: CASRGLAGASYNEQFF; DNA: TGTGCCAGCAGGGGACTAGCGGGGGCCTCCTACAATGAGCAGTTCTTC
D: -; size: -; V: TRBV7-6; J: TRBJ2-3; CDR3: CASSQPGARDTQYF; DNA: TGTGCCAGCAGCCAACCGGGGGCTCGGGATACGCAGTATTTT
D: TRBD1; size: many; V: TRBV6-1; J: TRBJ1-1; CDR3: CASSRTGLNTEAFF; DNA: TGCGCCAGCAGCCGGACAGGGTTGAACACTGAAGCTTTCTTT
D: TRBD1; size: few; V: TRBV12-3/TRBV12-4; J: TRBJ2-3; CDR3: CASSSLDRFTDTQYF; DNA: TGTGCCAGCAGTTCCCTGGACAGGTTCACAGATACGCAGTATTTT
D: TRBD1; size: few; V: TRBV18; J: TRBJ1-1; CDR3: CASSLETPGQGNWAFF; DNA: TGTGCCAGCTCACTAGAAACCCCGGGACAGGGGAATTGGGCTTTCTTT
D: -; size: -; V: TRBV4-3; J: TRBJ2-6; CDR3: CASSQDGVRSSGANVLTF; DNA: TGCGCCAGCAGCCAAGATGGGGTACGCTCATCTGGGGCCAACGTCCTGACTTTC
D: -; size: -; V: TRBV5-1; J: TRBJ2-3; CDR3: CASSLFTLVTQYF; DNA: TGCGCCAGCAGCTTGTTTACGCTAGTTACGCAGTATTTT
D: -; size: -; V: TRBV7-9; J: TRBJ1-5; CDR3: CASSRGPSSGEPQHF; DNA: TGTGCCAGCAGCAGAGGACCGTCCTCAGGAGAGCCCCAGCATTTT